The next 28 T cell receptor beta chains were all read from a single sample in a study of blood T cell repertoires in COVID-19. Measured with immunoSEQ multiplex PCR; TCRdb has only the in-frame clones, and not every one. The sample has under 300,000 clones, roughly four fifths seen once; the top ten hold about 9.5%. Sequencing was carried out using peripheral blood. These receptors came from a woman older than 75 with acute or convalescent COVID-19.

The CDR3 DNA is TGTGCCAGCAGTATAACGAGGACTAATGAAAAACTGTTTTTT. Translation gives CASSITRTNEKLFF. The J gene is TRBJ1-4, the V gene TRBV2; D unclear. Germline V lookup: CDR1 SNHLY, CDR2 FYNNEI. The CDR3 is made up of 14 amino acids. V was shortened by 5 bases and J by 2 bases, with 9 bases between the two germline ends.

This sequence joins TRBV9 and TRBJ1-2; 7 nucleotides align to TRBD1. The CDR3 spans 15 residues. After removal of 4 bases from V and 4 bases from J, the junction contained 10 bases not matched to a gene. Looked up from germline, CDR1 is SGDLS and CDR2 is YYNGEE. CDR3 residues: CASSTTGPGGYGYTF. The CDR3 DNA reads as TGTGCCAGCAGCACAACCGGGCCAGGGGGCTATGGCTACACCTTC.

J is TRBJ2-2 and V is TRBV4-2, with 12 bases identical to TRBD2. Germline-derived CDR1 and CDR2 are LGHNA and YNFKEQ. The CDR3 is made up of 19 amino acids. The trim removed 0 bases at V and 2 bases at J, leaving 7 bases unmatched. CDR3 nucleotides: TGTGCCAGCAGCCAAGATATAACTAGCGGGGGGCCAAACACCGGGGAGCTGTTTTTT. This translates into CASSQDITSGGPNTGELFF.

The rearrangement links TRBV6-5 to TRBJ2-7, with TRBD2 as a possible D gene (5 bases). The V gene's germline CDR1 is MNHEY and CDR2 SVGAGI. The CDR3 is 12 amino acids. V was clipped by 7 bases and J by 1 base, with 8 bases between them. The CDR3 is CASTGDSYEQYF. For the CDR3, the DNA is TGTGCCAGCACCGGGGATTCCTACGAGCAGTACTTC.

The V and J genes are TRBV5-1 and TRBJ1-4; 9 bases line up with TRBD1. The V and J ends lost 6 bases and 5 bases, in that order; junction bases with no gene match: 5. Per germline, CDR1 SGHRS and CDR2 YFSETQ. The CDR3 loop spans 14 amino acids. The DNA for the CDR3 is TGCGCCAGCAACCAAGGACAGGGGAATGAAAAACTGTTTTTT. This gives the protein CASNQGQGNEKLFF. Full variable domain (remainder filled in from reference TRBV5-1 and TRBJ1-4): KAGVTQTPRYLIKTRGQQVTLSCSPISGHRSVSWYQQTPGQGLQFLFEYFSETQRNKGNFPGRFSGRQFSNSRSEMNVSTLELGDSALYLCASNQGQGNEKLFFGSGTQLSVL.

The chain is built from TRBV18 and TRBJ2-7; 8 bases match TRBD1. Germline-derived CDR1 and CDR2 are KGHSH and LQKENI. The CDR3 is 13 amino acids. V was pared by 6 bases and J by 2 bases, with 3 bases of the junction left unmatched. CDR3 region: CASSGTGTYEQYF. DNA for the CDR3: TGTGCCAGCTCCGGGACAGGAACCTACGAGCAGTACTTC.

In nucleotides, the CDR3 is TGTGCCAGCAGTCCGGGACAGGCTGAAGCTTTCTTT. It encodes CASSPGQAEAFF. This rearrangement joins TRBV7-9 to TRBJ1-1, with 8 nucleotides matching TRBD1. The CDR3 covers 12 residues. V trimming: 6 bases; J trimming: 6 bases; junction bases outside the gene matches: 3. In germline, CDR1 is SEHNR, CDR2 FQNEAQ (reference sequence).

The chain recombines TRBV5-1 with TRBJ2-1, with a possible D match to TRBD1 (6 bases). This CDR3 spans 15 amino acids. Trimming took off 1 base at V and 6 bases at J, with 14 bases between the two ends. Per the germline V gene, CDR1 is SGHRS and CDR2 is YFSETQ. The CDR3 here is CASSLIPGRGNEQFF. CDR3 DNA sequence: TGCGCCAGCAGCTTGATTCCAGGCAGGGGCAATGAGCAGTTCTTC.

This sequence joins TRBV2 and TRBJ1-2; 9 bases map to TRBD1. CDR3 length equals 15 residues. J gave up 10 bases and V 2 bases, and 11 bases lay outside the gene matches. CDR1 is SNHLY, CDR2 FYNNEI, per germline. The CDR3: CASSESTGTGKSYTF. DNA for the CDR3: TGTGCCAGCAGTGAATCCACCGGGACAGGGAAATCCTACACCTTC.

The CDR3: CASSLTTSTDTQYF. CDR3 sequence (DNA): TGTGCCAGCAGCTTAACTACTAGCACAGATACGCAGTATTTT. The V and J genes are TRBV7-9 and TRBJ2-3; D remains unclear. Trimming took off 2 bases at V and 0 bases at J, with 6 bases between the two ends. Germline CDR1 SEHNR, CDR2 FQNEAQ (reference sequence). CDR3 length: 14 residues.

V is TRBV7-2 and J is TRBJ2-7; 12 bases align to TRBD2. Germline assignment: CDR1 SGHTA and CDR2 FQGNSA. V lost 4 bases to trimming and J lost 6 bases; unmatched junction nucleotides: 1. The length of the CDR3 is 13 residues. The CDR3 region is CASSSSGGAEQYF. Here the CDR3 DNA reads TGTGCCAGCAGCTCTAGCGGGGGGGCCGAGCAGTACTTC.

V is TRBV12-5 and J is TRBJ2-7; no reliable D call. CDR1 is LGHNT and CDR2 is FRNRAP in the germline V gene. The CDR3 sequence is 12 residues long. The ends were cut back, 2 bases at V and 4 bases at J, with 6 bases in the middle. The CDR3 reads CASGLSGYEQYF. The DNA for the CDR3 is TGTGCTAGTGGTTTGTCGGGTTACGAGCAGTACTTC.

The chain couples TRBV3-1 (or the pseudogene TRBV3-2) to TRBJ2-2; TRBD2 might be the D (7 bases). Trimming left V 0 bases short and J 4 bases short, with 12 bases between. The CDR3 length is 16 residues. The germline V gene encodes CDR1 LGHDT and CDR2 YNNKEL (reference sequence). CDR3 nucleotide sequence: TGTGCCAGCAGCCAAGAAAGGGGGAGGGGCACCGGGGAGCTGTTTTTT. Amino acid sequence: CASSQERGRGTGELFF.

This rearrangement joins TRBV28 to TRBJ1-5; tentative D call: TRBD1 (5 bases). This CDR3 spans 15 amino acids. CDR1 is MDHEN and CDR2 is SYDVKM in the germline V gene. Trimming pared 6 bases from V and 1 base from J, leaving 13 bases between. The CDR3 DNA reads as TGTGCCAGCAGCCGTCGGGGGAGCAGCAATCAGCCCCAGCATTTT. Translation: CASSRRGSSNQPQHF.

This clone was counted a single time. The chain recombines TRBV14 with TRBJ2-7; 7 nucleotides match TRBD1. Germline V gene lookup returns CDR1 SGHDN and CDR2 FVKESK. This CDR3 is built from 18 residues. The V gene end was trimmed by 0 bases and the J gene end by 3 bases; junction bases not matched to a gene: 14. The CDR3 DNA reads TGTGCCAGCAGCCAAGATGAGATTTTTGGGACAGACCTCTACGAGCAGTACTTC. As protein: CASSQDEIFGTDLYEQYF.

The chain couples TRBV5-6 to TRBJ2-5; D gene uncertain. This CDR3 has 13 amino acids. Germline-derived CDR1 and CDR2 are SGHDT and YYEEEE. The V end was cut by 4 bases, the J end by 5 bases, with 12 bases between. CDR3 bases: TGTGCCAGCAGCCGTCCGGGTTTTGAGACCCAGTACTTC. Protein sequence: CASSRPGFETQYF.

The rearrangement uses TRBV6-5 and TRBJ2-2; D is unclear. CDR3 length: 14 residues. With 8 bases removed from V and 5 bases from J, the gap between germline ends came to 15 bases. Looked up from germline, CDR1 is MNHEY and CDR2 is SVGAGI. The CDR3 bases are TGTGCCAGCCGACACGGCCAATGGACCGGGGAGCTGTTTTTT. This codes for CASRHGQWTGELFF.

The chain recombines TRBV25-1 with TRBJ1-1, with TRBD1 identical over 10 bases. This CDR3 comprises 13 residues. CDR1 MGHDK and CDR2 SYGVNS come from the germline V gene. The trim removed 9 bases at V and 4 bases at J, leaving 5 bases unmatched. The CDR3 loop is CASVGTGATEAFF. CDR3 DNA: TGTGCCAGTGTCGGGACAGGGGCCACTGAAGCTTTCTTT.

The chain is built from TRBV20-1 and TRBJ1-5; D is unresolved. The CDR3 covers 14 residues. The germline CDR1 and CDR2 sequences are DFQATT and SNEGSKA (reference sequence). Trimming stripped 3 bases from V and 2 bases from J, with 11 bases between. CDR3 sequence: CSASNRERNQPQHF. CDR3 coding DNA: TGCAGTGCTAGTAACCGGGAGCGCAATCAGCCCCAGCATTTT.

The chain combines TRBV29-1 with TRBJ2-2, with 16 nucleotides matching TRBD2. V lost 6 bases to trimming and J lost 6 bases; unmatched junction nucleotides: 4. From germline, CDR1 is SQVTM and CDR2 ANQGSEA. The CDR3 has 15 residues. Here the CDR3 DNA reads TGCAGCGTAGGGACTAGCGGGGGGGCCGCCGGGGAGCTGTTTTTT. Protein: CSVGTSGGAAGELFF.

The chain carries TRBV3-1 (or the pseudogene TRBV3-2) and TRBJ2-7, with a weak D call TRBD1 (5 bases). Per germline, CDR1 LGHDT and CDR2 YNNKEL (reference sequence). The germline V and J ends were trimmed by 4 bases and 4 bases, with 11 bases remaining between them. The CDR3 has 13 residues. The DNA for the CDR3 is TGTGCCAGCAGCCCTGTCCAGGGATACGAGCAGTACTTC. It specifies CASSPVQGYEQYF.

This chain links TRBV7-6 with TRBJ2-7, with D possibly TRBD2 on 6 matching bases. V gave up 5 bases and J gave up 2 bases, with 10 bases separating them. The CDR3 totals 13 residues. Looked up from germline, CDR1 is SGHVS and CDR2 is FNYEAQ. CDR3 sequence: CASSPGGTYEQYF. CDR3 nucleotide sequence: TGTGCCAGCAGCCCCGGGGGAACCTACGAGCAGTACTTC. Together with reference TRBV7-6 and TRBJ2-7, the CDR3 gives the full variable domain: GAGVSQSPRYKVTKRGQDVALRCDPISGHVSLYWYRQALGQGPEFLTYFNYEAQQDKSGLPNDRFSAERPEGSISTLTIQRTEQRDSAMYRCASSPGGTYEQYFGPGTRLTVT.

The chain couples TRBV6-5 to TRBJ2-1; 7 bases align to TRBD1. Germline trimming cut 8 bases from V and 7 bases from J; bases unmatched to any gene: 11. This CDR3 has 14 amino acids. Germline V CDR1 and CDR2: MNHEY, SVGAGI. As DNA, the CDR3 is TGTGCCAGCGAGGGACGACAGGGAATTAATGAGCAGTTCTTC. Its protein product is CASEGRQGINEQFF.

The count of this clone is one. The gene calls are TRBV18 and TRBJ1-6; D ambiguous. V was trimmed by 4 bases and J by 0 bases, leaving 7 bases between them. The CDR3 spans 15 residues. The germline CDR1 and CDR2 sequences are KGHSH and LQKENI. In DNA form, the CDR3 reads TGTGCCAGCTCACGGGAGAGCTCCTATAATTCACCCCTCCACTTT. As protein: CASSRESSYNSPLHF. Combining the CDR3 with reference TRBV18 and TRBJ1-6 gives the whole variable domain NAGVMQNPRHLVRRRGQEARLRCSPMKGHSHVYWYRQLPEEGLKFMVYLQKENIIDESGMPKERFSAEFPKEGPSILRIQQVVRGDSAAYFCASSRESSYNSPLHFGNGTRLTVT.

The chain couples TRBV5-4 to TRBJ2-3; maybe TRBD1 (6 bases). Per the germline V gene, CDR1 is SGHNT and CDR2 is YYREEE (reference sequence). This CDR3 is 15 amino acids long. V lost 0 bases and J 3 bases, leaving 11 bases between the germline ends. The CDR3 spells CASSLEGQGTDTQYF. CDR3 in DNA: TGTGCCAGCAGCTTGGAGGGCCAGGGGACAGATACGCAGTATTTT.

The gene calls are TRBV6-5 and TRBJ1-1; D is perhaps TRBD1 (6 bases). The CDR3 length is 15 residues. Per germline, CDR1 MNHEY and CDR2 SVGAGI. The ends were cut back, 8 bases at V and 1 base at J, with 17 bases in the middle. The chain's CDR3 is CASVRGGAGNTEAFF. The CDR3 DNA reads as TGTGCCAGCGTCCGAGGGGGTGCAGGGAACACTGAAGCTTTCTTT.

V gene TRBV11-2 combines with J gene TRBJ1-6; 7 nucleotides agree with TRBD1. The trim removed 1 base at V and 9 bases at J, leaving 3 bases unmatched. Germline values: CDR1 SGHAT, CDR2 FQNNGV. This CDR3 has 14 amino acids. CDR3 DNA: TGTGCCAGCAGCTTAGGACAGGGAACTTCACCCCTCCACTTT. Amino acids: CASSLGQGTSPLHF.

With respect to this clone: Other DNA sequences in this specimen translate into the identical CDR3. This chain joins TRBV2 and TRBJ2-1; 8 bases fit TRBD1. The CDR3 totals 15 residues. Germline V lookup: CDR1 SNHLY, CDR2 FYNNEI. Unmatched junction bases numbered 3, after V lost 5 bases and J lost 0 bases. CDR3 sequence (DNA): TGTGCCAGCAGTAGACAGGGGTCCTCCTACAATGAGCAGTTCTTC. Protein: CASSRQGSSYNEQFF. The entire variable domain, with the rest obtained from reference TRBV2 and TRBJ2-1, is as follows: EPEVTQTPSHQVTQMGQEVILRCVPISNHLYFYWYRQILGQKVEFLVSFYNNEISEKSEIFDDQFSVERPDGSNFTLKIRSTKLEDSAMYFCASSRQGSSYNEQFFGPGTRLTVL.